The 14 T cell receptor beta chains reported below all come from one sample, sequenced in a study of T cells in Graves' hyperthyroidism and ophthalmopathy. There were TCR beta CDR3 regions amplified from RNA transcripts. In the first-round RT-PCR of the TCR CDR3, the HTBI primer set was used. TCRdb re-analysed the multiplex PCR reads in MiXCR, keeping a single row per CDR3 protein. The data show roughly 740,000 distinct CDR3 sequences, around 17% seen once. Sequencing input: blood. The receptors originated from a man in his late teens or twenties with Graves' hyperthyroidism.

This rearrangement joins TRBV6-2 or TRBV6-3 to TRBJ2-2; TRBD2 matches at 8 bases. There are 16 residues in the CDR3. Trimming took 2 bases from V and 9 from J; bases not matched to a gene: 11. Per germline, CDR1 MNHEY and CDR2 SVGEGT. The CDR3 is CASSYNHDSGNWELFF. As DNA, the CDR3 is TGTGCCAGCAGTTACAATCACGATAGCGGGAACTGGGAGCTGTTTTTT.

This clonotype was seen ten or more times. This chain links TRBV20-1 with TRBJ2-3, with a weak D call TRBD2 (6 bases). The CDR3 is 15 amino acids. The V and J ends lost 0 bases and 1 base respectively, with 11 bases between them. Germline CDR1 reads DFQATT; CDR2 reads SNEGSKA (reference sequence). The DNA for the CDR3 is TGCAGTGCTAGAGATCGCCAGCGGGGCACAGATACGCAGTATTTT. This translates into CSARDRQRGTDTQYF.

This clonotype was detected many times. The chain carries TRBV27 and TRBJ2-7, with D maybe TRBD1 (6 bases). V gave up 0 bases and J gave up 3 bases, with 15 bases separating them. The CDR3 spans 16 residues. CDR1 is MNHEY, CDR2 SMNVEV, per germline (reference sequence). CDR3 region: CASSLSPTGHLYEQYF. The CDR3 DNA reads TGTGCCAGCAGTTTATCGCCGACAGGTCATCTCTACGAGCAGTACTTC.

This clonotype was recorded many times. The chain couples TRBV15 to TRBJ1-2; no definite D call. The CDR3 runs 14 residues. Germline lookup yields CDR1 LNHNV and CDR2 YYDKDF (reference sequence). V was cut by 2 bases and J by 4 bases, with 11 bases left in between. DNA for the CDR3: TGTGCCACCAGCAGACCAGGCGGAAGCTATGGCTACACCTTC. It translates to CATSRPGGSYGYTF.

In this sample, this clonotype turned up many times. The rearrangement joins TRBV30 to TRBJ1-2; D gene unclear. This CDR3 contains 12 residues. In germline, CDR1 is GTSNPN, CDR2 SVGIG (reference sequence). V was shortened by 3 bases and J by 4 bases, with 9 bases between the two germline ends. The CDR3 here is CAWSLRSYGYTF. In DNA form, the CDR3 reads TGTGCCTGGAGCCTCAGGTCCTATGGCTACACCTTC.

Many counts were recorded for this clonotype. The chain joins TRBV6-1 to TRBJ2-1; no reliable D call. Germline CDR1 MNHNS, CDR2 SASEGT. This CDR3 has 13 amino acids. Trimming took 4 bases from V and 3 from J, leaving 7 bases between them. In DNA form, the CDR3 reads TGTGCCAGCAGTGTGACTGTCTACAATGAGCAGTTCTTC. Translation gives CASSVTVYNEQFF.

The J gene is TRBJ2-2, the V gene TRBV20-1; the match to TRBD2 covers 7 bases. The trim removed 6 bases at V and 0 bases at J, leaving 10 bases unmatched. Looked up from germline, CDR1 is DFQATT and CDR2 is SNEGSKA (reference sequence). This CDR3 has 16 residues. The CDR3 sequence is CSAQLARGANTGELFF. The CDR3 bases are TGCAGTGCGCAACTAGCGCGGGGAGCGAACACCGGGGAGCTGTTTTTT.

This clonotype showed up just a few times. The chain joins TRBV28 to TRBJ1-5, with D possibly being TRBD1 (5 bases). The CDR3 length is 16 residues. V was pared by 6 bases and J by 0 bases, with 15 bases between. Germline V CDR1 and CDR2: MDHEN, SYDVKM. This CDR3 is CASRPQYRFSNQPQHF. CDR3 nucleotide sequence: TGTGCCAGCAGGCCACAATACAGGTTTAGCAATCAGCCCCAGCATTTT.

The chain is built from TRBV6-5 and TRBJ2-2, with no clear D. Germline V gene data show CDR1 as MNHEY and CDR2 as SVGAGI. The CDR3 is 15 residues long. Between the trimmed V and J ends, which lost 1 base and 6 bases, there was a span of 12 bases. CDR3 residues: CASSYLGLVAGELFF. In nucleotides, the CDR3 is TGTGCCAGCAGTTACTTAGGGTTGGTGGCCGGGGAGCTGTTTTTT.

This clonotype was counted many times. Here the CDR3 reads CASRRTAKQFF. DNA of the CDR3: TGTGCCAGCAGGCGGACGGCAAAGCAGTTCTTC. The chain joins TRBV12-3 or TRBV12-4 to TRBJ2-1; D remains unclear. The CDR3 length is 11 residues. Trimming took 6 bases from V and 11 from J, leaving 11 bases between them.

V is TRBV19 and J is TRBJ2-3; D unresolved. This CDR3 contains 14 residues. V lost 1 base and J 2 bases, leaving 7 bases between the germline ends. CDR1 LNHDA and CDR2 SQIVND come from the germline V gene (reference sequence). In DNA, the CDR3 is TGTGCCAGTAGTATAGGCCAAGCCACAGATACGCAGTATTTT. Translation gives CASSIGQATDTQYF.

In its sample, this clonotype was seen a few times. The J gene is TRBJ1-2, the V gene TRBV20-1; the D is unclear. With 6 bases removed from V and 9 bases from J, the gap between germline ends came to 17 bases. The germline V gene has CDR1 DFQATT and CDR2 SNEGSKA (reference sequence). This CDR3 is built from 12 residues. CDR3 sequence: CSANERAFSYTF. The DNA for the CDR3 is TGCAGTGCCAATGAGAGAGCCTTCAGCTACACCTTC.

This clonotype was seen many times. The rearrangement uses TRBV28 and TRBJ1-2; 8 bases match TRBD1. Looked up from germline, CDR1 is MDHEN and CDR2 is SYDVKM. V lost 3 bases and J lost 11; bases outside the gene matches: 17. The CDR3 is 16 residues long. The DNA of the CDR3 is TGTGCCAGCAGTTTGGCCCCGGGACAGGATTTGTGGGGTTACACCTTC. It is translated as CASSLAPGQDLWGYTF.

This chain connects TRBV5-6 to TRBJ1-2; D remains unclear. This CDR3 region has 13 residues. Germline V gives CDR1 SGHDT, CDR2 YYEEEE. V was pared by 0 bases and J by 10 bases, with 13 bases between. The CDR3 nucleotides are TGTGCCAGCAGCTTGGGCGAGCCCAAGGTCTACACCTTC. This translates into CASSLGEPKVYTF.